This TCR beta chain was sequenced in a study of cytomegalovirus exposure and HLA in healthy donors listed by TCRdb under 2017. Describing the broader study: According to a later analysis, the approximately 120 validation repertoires were produced on the same platform as the roughly 700 repertoires of the first cohort. The study aimed to test whether cataloging public T cell receptors could reveal signatures of past pathogen exposure. A separate validation cohort of about 110 different subjects was used in addition to the approximately 700-subject first cohort. To predict cytomegalovirus infection status, the study combined high-throughput TCR immunosequencing, statistical association of individual TCRs with disease status, and machine learning.

Per the germline V gene, SGHDT is the CDR1 and YYEEEE is the CDR2. Inclusive of the bounding cysteine and phenylalanine, the CDR3 is 15 residues long. Kept here is only the CDR3 DNA, which spans 45 bases and is read in frame from base 1. V and J are truncated by 2 bases and 8 bases respectively, leaving an intervening sequence of 19 bases. Separate from the approximately 700-subject first cohort, the validation cohort of about 130 subjects was the group to which the donors belonged. Worth noting for this clone: Its antigen is not yet known. Base qualities are not at hand, and no much larger clone is one base apart.

The library was prepared using the immunoSEQ multiplex PCR assay. In the original analysis: A statistical classification framework was built to diagnose cytomegalovirus status from the catalog of TCR beta chain sequences. Here the immuneACCESS table is served through TCRdb, limited to in-frame sequences with V and J called. Missing clones are a known gap in these copies; in checked studies unresolved V genes cover under half, and the rest lacks a known reason. That table supplies the V and J calls and clone size; D and trimming were determined from the DNA. Within this sample are around 250,000 clones, with about 92% of them counted one time only. The top ten clones comprise around 3.1% of the sample. Points the paper makes about the study in general: It was suggested by the authors that the approach could potentially be generalized to other disease states and immunological phenotypes. In vitro tests confirmed that a few of the cytomegalovirus-associated TCR beta chains recognize cytomegalovirus antigens. All 120 or so repertoires were used to score co-occurrence in the validation cohort in a later analysis, because that analysis had no HLA typing for the cohort. Subsequent analysis determined that TCRs grouped into clusters in the first cohort also showed a tendency toward co-occurrence across the roughly 120 validation repertoires, and approximately 94% of cluster scores exceeded 0. The study listed approximately 150 TCR beta chains as associated with cytomegalovirus. Across donors, most TCR sequences were observed very rarely, whereas some public TCRs were present in many individuals. The classifier was reported to diagnose cytomegalovirus status with high specificity and sensitivity in both the original cohort and the validation cohort.

This clonotype was sampled from a woman aged 25 to 39 in good health and CMV-seronegative. The material sequenced was PBMCs. The rearrangement combines TRBV5-6 with TRBJ1-2, with TRBD1 as a weak D call on 6 bases. The nucleotide sequence reads as follows: TGTGCCAGCAGCTTTTCGGGAGTACAGGGACGAGGCTACACCTTC. This codes for CASSFSGVQGRGYTF.